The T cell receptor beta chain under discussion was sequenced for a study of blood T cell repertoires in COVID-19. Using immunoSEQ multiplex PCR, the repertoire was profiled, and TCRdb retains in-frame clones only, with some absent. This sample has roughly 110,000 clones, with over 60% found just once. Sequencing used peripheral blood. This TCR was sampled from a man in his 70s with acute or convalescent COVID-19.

This CDR3 is CASSQEGSGWNTGELFF. The DNA for the CDR3 is TGCGCCAGCAGCCAAGAGGGGTCAGGGTGGAACACCGGGGAGCTGTTTTTT. The genes are TRBV4-1 and TRBJ2-2, with a possible D match to TRBD1 (5 bases). The CDR3 covers 17 residues. The germline CDR1 and CDR2 sequences are MGHRA and YSYEKL. V lost 0 bases and J 1 base, leaving 12 bases between the germline ends.